Following are 9 T cell receptor beta chains from one sample sequenced in a study of blood T cell repertoires in COVID-19. Assay: immunoSEQ multiplex PCR; the TCRdb copy retains only in-frame clones and omits some. The table records approximately 200,000 clones, around 80% of them present only once. What was sequenced was peripheral blood. Receptors were obtained from a woman aged 80 or over with COVID-19, enrolled during active disease.

V gene TRBV14 combines with J gene TRBJ1-6; D not certain. V lost 4 bases, J lost 14 bases, and 18 bases lay in between. This CDR3 contains 14 residues. CDR1 SGHDN and CDR2 FVKESK come from the germline V gene. CDR3 DNA: TGTGCCAGCAGCCGCGAACTTAGTCCGGGAACCCTCCACTTT. This codes for CASSRELSPGTLHF.

The CDR3 coding sequence is TGCGCCAGCAGCAAAGCGACAGGGGGTTATGGCTACACCTTC. Translating gives CASSKATGGYGYTF. The rearrangement links TRBV5-1 to TRBJ1-2; 9 bases line up with TRBD1. The CDR3 loop spans 14 amino acids. CDR1 SGHRS and CDR2 YFSETQ come from the germline V gene. V trimming: 4 bases; J trimming: 5 bases; junction bases outside the gene matches: 6.

This rearrangement joins TRBV11-3 to TRBJ2-1; tentative D call: TRBD2 (5 bases). V was clipped by 5 bases and J by 5 bases, with 19 bases between them. CDR1 is SGHNT and CDR2 is YENEEA in the germline V gene. The CDR3 sequence is 16 residues long. The chain's CDR3 is CASSHRGSGLNNEQFF. DNA of the CDR3: TGTGCCAGCAGCCACCGAGGGAGCGGCCTTAACAATGAGCAGTTCTTC.

V usage is TRBV3-1 (or the pseudogene TRBV3-2) and J usage is TRBJ1-1; tentatively, D is TRBD1 (6 bases). V lost 4 bases and J lost 4, with 13 bases in between. Germline CDR1 LGHDT, CDR2 YNNKEL (reference sequence). The CDR3 contains 14 residues. As DNA, the CDR3 is TGTGCCAGCAGCCGAGGGGACACGGCCACTGAAGCTTTCTTT. Translated, it gives CASSRGDTATEAFF.

The genes are TRBV20-1 and TRBJ2-3, with 7 bases matching TRBD1. This CDR3 has 18 amino acids. The germline CDR1 and CDR2 sequences are DFQATT and SNEGSKA (reference sequence). Germline trimming cut 3 bases from V and 5 bases from J; bases unmatched to any gene: 20. The CDR3 loop is CSASAPAGIRGRGDTQYF. The CDR3 DNA reads as TGCAGTGCTAGTGCCCCCGCGGGTATTAGGGGGCGAGGAGATACGCAGTATTTT.

The rearrangement links TRBV27 to TRBJ1-1; TRBD1 might be the D (6 bases). Germline V gene sequence: CDR1 MNHEY, CDR2 SMNVEV (reference sequence). The CDR3 consists of 15 residues. Trimming shortened V by 5 bases and J by 4 bases, and 17 bases separated the two germline ends. CDR3 residues: CASSADRRPTTEAFF. In nucleotides, the CDR3 is TGTGCCAGCAGTGCAGACAGGCGACCCACCACTGAAGCTTTCTTT.

This rearrangement joins TRBV3-1 (or the pseudogene TRBV3-2) to TRBJ2-2; a weak D match, TRBD2 (5 bases). V lost 4 bases to trimming and J lost 1 base, with 7 bases between them. Germline V gene data show CDR1 as LGHDT and CDR2 as YNNKEL (reference sequence). This CDR3 comprises 14 residues. CDR3 bases: TGTGCCAGCAGCCGGAGGCAGAACACCGGGGAGCTGTTTTTT. The encoded protein is CASSRRQNTGELFF.

This chain connects TRBV5-8 to TRBJ2-3; 7 bases map to TRBD2. The CDR3 loop spans 14 amino acids. Germline V gene data show CDR1 as SGHTS and CDR2 as YDEGEE. The V segment lost 2 bases and the J segment 2 bases; nucleotides outside the gene matches: 2. The CDR3 reads CASSLSGDTDTQYF. The CDR3 DNA follows: TGTGCCAGCAGCTTAAGCGGGGACACAGATACGCAGTATTTT.

This clone was seen a few times. The chain couples TRBV18 to TRBJ2-7; D ambiguous. The CDR3 has 12 residues. Germline V gene sequence: CDR1 KGHSH, CDR2 LQKENI. V shed 2 bases and J shed 2 bases, with 4 bases lying between them. The CDR3, as DNA: TGTGCCAGCTCACCAAACACCTACGAGCAGTACTTC. Translated, it gives CASSPNTYEQYF.